This record covers a single T cell receptor beta chain. A Seattle source enrolled patients during active infection and followed them longitudinally. Authors' data handling: The authors estimated nucleated cell counts from reference gene primer amplification. Some clones are missing from TCRdb's copy, which holds only in-frame ones; the method was immunoSEQ multiplex PCR. V and J calls and clone size are as listed in that table; D and trimming were resolved from the DNA. Among 40,000 to 45,000 clones listed, over 85% were seen once. The sample originates from a study of blood T cell repertoires in COVID-19. Study-level background: PBMCs, B-cell-depleted T cells, or T cells were the source of the cDNA or gDNA that made up the material.

V lost 6 bases and J lost 3, with 18 bases in between. CDR1 and CDR2 (germline): MNHEY, SVGAGI. This CDR3 is built from 15 residues. The chain couples TRBV6-5 to TRBJ2-7; D possibly corresponds to TRBD2 (6 bases). The sample consisted of peripheral blood. This clonotype was sampled from a man in his fifties with COVID-19, enrolled during active disease. This CDR3 is CASSPRLANYYEQYF. CDR3 nucleotides: TGTGCCAGCAGCCCCCGTCTAGCGAACTACTACGAGCAGTACTTC.